This TCR beta chain was retrieved from a study of early T cells in non-severe SARS-CoV-2 infection (dated by TCRdb to 2020 to 2023). Regarding the complete study: TCR sequencing used bulk RNA from unsorted whole blood, so alpha and beta chains could not be paired.

General conclusions and limits of the study: VDJdb matching was skewed toward anti-spike CD8 responses and likely underestimated virus-specific expansions, missing private and CD4 specificities.

Concerning this clonotype itself: It has no known antigen specificity. No quality values exist for individual bases; no much larger clone is one base distant.

Looking up the germline V gene yields CDR1 SGHDN and CDR2 FVKESK. V loses 0 bases of germline sequence and J loses 3 bases, and the interval between the two ends is 7 bases. The CDR3 holds 14 amino acids from the cysteine to the phenylalanine. Only the CDR3 part of the read is kept: 42 bases, read in frame from the first base. Set within a cohort of healthcare workers in London, UK, this nested case-control study involved weekly PCR testing of nasopharyngeal swabs along with blood sampling. Healthcare workers were recruited during the week of the UK lockdown, between 23 and 31 March 2020, and followed weekly for up to roughly 16 weeks. Receptor libraries were prepared by 5' RACE. The sequencer listed for this sample is NextSeq 500. The TCR library protocol attached unique molecular identifiers to individual cDNA molecules to correct for sequencing error and PCR bias. Both TCR alpha and beta chains were sequenced, and tight co-correlation was observed between alpha and beta sequence abundances in each sample. In the authors' own workflow: Decombinator V4 was used to annotate TCR sequences for V gene, J gene and CDR3. Expanded TCRs were defined as changing significantly between any two time points under a Poisson model with p below 0.0001. TCR abundances were normalised to the total number of TCRs sequenced per sample and expressed as counts per million. MAIT TCRs were defined by TRAV1-2 paired with TRAJ12, TRAJ20 or TRAJ33, and iNKT TCRs by TRAV10 paired with TRAJ18. A search of VDJdb, accessed on 1 November 2021, was run for TCRs annotated to CMV, EBV and SARS-CoV-2, with TCRs annotated for multiple antigens excluded. In-frame beta chains were kept once TCRdb had trimmed the public reads at Q25 with fastp and called clones with MiXCR. For every CDR3 protein sequence, its rows merge into one entry that carries the most common genes and DNA. TCRdb, not the original authors, processed these V and J calls. The sample table shows 40,000 to 50,000 distinct CDR3 sequences, and about 9.9% are seen once. The top ten constitute about a fifth of the sample.

Source material: whole blood. The rearranged segments are TRBV14 and TRBJ2-3; no D gene call is confident. The receptor's source is an adult who was a healthcare worker with PCR-confirmed SARS-CoV-2 infection or an uninfected control (not recorded which). The CDR3 loop reads CASSQEVKTDTQYF. The DNA sequence follows: TGTGCCAGCAGCCAAGAGGTTAAGACAGATACGCAGTATTTT.